The 15 T cell receptor beta chains in this list originate from one sample, sequenced in a study of shared T cell receptors in the human thymus (dated by TCRdb to about 2021). Receptor libraries were prepared by the immunoSEQ multiplex PCR assay. TCRdb's version of the immuneACCESS table is confined to in-frame rearrangements and falls short of the full clone set. An unresolved V gene accounts for under half of the shortfall where checked; the remainder is of unknown origin. In all, the sample holds around 730,000 clones, and 80% to 90% of those were seen once. In total, the top ten clones hold roughly 0.01% of the sample. The same data also went into a second study, on human thymus T cells.

The sequencing input was thymocytes. These receptors were taken from a girl under three years old with a congenital heart defect. Donor details come from another sample of the same person, matched by shared clones.

The CDR3 spells CASSLDRGVHGYTF. CDR3 in DNA: TGTGCCAGCAGCTTGGACAGGGGGGTACATGGCTACACCTTC. V and J are TRBV13 and TRBJ1-2, with 10 bases identical to TRBD1. CDR3 size: 14 residues. The junction had 4 bases not matched to a gene; V was cut back by 3 bases and J by 6 bases. CDR1 and CDR2 from the germline V gene are PRHDT and FYEKMQ (reference sequence).

Comments on this clone: Other DNA sequences in the sample encode the same CDR3. Here the CDR3 DNA reads TGTGCCAGCAGTGACTGGGCAGGGGCCTCCCCCTCCTATAATTCACCCCTCCACTTT. As protein: CASSDWAGASPSYNSPLHF. The chain employs TRBV2 and TRBJ1-6; D possibly corresponds to TRBD1 (6 bases). CDR1 SNHLY and CDR2 FYNNEI come from the germline V gene. The CDR3 sequence is 19 residues long. Trimming left V 3 bases short and J 0 bases short, with 18 bases between.

The chain joins TRBV6-5 to TRBJ1-2, with D possibly TRBD1 on 6 matching bases. The germline V gene encodes CDR1 MNHEY and CDR2 SVGAGI. Trimming pared 6 bases from V and 5 bases from J, leaving 16 bases between. The CDR3 is 14 amino acids. The CDR3 protein is CASSKRQELYGYTF. CDR3 bases: TGTGCCAGCAGCAAGCGACAGGAACTATATGGCTACACCTTC.

This rearrangement joins TRBV27 to TRBJ1-6, with 7 bases that match TRBD1. Germline CDR1 and CDR2: MNHEY and SMNVEV (reference sequence). This CDR3 region has 17 residues. With V trimmed by 6 bases and J by 7 bases, 15 bases remained unmatched. Here the CDR3 DNA reads TGTGCCAGCAGCTTAAACCCCCTCCGGGACAGAAATTCACCCCTCCACTTT. Translated: CASSLNPLRDRNSPLHF.

This sequence joins TRBV27 and TRBJ1-1; D gene uncertain. V lost 8 bases and J 1 base, leaving 17 bases between the germline ends. From germline, CDR1 is MNHEY and CDR2 SMNVEV (reference sequence). The CDR3 runs to 15 residues. CDR3 protein: CASQKARTGNTEAFF. In nucleotides, the CDR3 is TGTGCCAGCCAGAAGGCCAGGACTGGGAACACTGAAGCTTTCTTT.

With regard to this clone: This CDR3 is also generated by other DNA sequences in the sample. V gene TRBV4-1 combines with J gene TRBJ1-1; 9 bases are a match to TRBD1. The V gene's germline CDR1 is MGHRA and CDR2 YSYEKL. V lost 4 bases, J lost 3 bases, and 3 bases stayed unmatched. The CDR3 has 14 residues. CDR3 sequence reads: CASSPDRGDTEAFF. The CDR3 DNA reads as TGCGCCAGCAGCCCCGACAGGGGGGACACTGAAGCTTTCTTT.

The chain recombines TRBV27 with TRBJ2-5, with 7 bases aligning to TRBD1. The DNA end is a closer match to TRBJ2-7, so the J assignment may be wrong. The germline CDR1 and CDR2 sequences are MNHEY and SMNVEV (reference sequence). The CDR3 contains 15 residues. In DNA form, the CDR3 reads TGTGCCAGCAGTCCCGGACAGGCGGCCCACTACGAGCAGTACTTC. Protein sequence: CASSPGQAAHYEQYF.

This clone showed up just once. The chain uses TRBV15 and TRBJ2-2; possible D gene TRBD1, 5 bases. V was clipped by 0 bases and J by 5 bases, with 7 bases between them. CDR1 is LNHNV and CDR2 is YYDKDF in the germline V gene (reference sequence). The CDR3 spans 14 residues. The CDR3 DNA sequence: TGTGCCACCAGCAGAGAAAGGGGAACCGGGGAGCTGTTTTTT. As protein: CATSRERGTGELFF. Using reference TRBV15 and TRBJ2-2 for the parts outside the CDR3, the full variable domain is DAMVIQNPRYQVTQFGKPVTLSCSQTLNHNVMYWYQQKSSQAPKLLFHYYDKDFNNEADTPDNFQSRRPNTSFCFLDIRSPGLGDTAMYLCATSRERGTGELFFGEGSRLTVL.

The V call is TRBV6-5, the J call TRBJ1-1; D is perhaps TRBD1 (6 bases). V lost 2 bases to trimming and J lost 4 bases, with 11 bases between them. Per germline, CDR1 MNHEY and CDR2 SVGAGI. The CDR3 length is 14 residues. DNA of the CDR3: TGTGCCAGCAGTTACGGAGGACAGTGCACTGAAGCTTTCTTT. The encoded protein is CASSYGGQCTEAFF.

The rearrangement joins TRBV27 to TRBJ1-1; 9 bases map to TRBD1. V was pared by 6 bases and J by 0 bases, with 5 bases of the junction left unmatched. The CDR3 is made up of 15 amino acids. Looked up from germline, CDR1 is MNHEY and CDR2 is SMNVEV (reference sequence). CDR3 sequence reads: CASSTGGDLNTEAFF. In DNA form, the CDR3 reads TGTGCCAGCAGCACAGGGGGCGACCTGAACACTGAAGCTTTCTTT.

This chain joins TRBV2 and TRBJ2-7, with D tentatively TRBD2 (6 bases). Germline values: CDR1 SNHLY, CDR2 FYNNEI. The germline V and J ends were trimmed by 7 bases and 6 bases, with 22 bases remaining between them. The CDR3 covers 15 residues. CDR3 sequence reads: CASKLRDAGSCEQYF. Written as DNA, the CDR3 is TGTGCCAGCAAACTCCGGGACGCCGGGAGCTGCGAGCAGTACTTC.

This chain connects TRBV6-5 to TRBJ1-2; D perhaps matches TRBD1 (5 bases). There are 13 residues in the CDR3. Trimming pared 0 bases from V and 6 bases from J, leaving 8 bases between. Germline V gene data show CDR1 as MNHEY and CDR2 as SVGAGI. The CDR3 DNA follows: TGTGCCAGCAGTTACTCGCGCAGGGATGGCTACACCTTC. Translated, it gives CASSYSRRDGYTF.

J is TRBJ2-4 and V is TRBV14, with TRBD1 matching 10 bases. The CDR3 sequence is 16 residues long. The V gene's germline CDR1 is SGHDN and CDR2 FVKESK. Trimming at V came to 5 bases and at J to 6 bases, leaving 10 bases not matched to a gene. The CDR3 nucleotides read TGTGCCAGCAGCTGCCGCTTCGGGACAGGGGTAAACATTCAGTACTTC. This gives the protein CASSCRFGTGVNIQYF.

The rearrangement joins TRBV5-5 to TRBJ1-2, with 9 positions matching TRBD1. CDR1 SGHKS and CDR2 YYEKEE come from the germline V gene (reference sequence). The CDR3 has 15 residues. V shed 3 bases and J 6 bases; nucleotides not matched to a gene: 9. The CDR3 nucleotides are TGTGCCAGCAGCTATTACAGGGGGCGACCGGATGGCTACACCTTC. Encoded protein: CASSYYRGRPDGYTF.

The rearrangement joins TRBV28 to TRBJ2-3, with 12 bases aligning to TRBD2. The CDR3 sequence is 16 residues long. Trimming removed 3 bases from V and 8 bases from J; junction bases left unmatched: 9. Germline V gene data show CDR1 as MDHEN and CDR2 as SYDVKM. The DNA for the CDR3 is TGTGCCAGCAGTTTCCTGCTAGCGGGGGGGCCCGTTACGCAGTATTTT. Its protein product is CASSFLLAGGPVTQYF.